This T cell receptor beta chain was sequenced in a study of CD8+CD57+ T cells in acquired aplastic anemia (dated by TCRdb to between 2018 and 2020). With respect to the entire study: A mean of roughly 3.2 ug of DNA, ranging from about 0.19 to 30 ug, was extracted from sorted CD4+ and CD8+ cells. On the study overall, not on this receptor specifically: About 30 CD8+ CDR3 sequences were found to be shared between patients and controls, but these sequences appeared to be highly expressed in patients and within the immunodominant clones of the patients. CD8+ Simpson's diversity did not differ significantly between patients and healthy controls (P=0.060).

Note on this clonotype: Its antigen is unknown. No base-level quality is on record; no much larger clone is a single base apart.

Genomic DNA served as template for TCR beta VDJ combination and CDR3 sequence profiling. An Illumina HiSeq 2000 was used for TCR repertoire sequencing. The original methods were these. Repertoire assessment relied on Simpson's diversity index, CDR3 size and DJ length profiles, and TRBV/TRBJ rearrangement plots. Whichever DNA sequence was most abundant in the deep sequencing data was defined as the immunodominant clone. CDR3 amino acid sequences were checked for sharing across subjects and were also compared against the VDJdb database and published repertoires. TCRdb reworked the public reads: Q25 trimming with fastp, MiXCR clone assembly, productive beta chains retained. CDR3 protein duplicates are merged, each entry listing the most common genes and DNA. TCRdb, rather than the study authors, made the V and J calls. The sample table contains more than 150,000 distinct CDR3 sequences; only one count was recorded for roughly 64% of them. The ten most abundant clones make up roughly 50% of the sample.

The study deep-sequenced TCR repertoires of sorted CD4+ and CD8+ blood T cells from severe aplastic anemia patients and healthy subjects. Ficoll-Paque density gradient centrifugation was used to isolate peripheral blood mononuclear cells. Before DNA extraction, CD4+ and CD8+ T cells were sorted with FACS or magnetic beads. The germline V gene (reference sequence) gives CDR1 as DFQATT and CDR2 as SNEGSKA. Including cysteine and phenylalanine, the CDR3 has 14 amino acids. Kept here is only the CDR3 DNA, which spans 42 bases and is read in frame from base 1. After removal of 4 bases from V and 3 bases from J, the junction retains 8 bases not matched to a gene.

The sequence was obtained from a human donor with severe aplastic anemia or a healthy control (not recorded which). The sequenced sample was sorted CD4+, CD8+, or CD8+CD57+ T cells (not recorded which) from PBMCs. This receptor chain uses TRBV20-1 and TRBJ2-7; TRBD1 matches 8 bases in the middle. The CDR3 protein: CSANPGTGVYEQYF. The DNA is TGCAGTGCTAACCCCGGGACAGGCGTCTACGAGCAGTACTTC.